The rows below give T cell receptor beta chains drawn from one sample of a study of blood T cell repertoires in COVID-19. Some clones are missing from TCRdb's copy, which holds only in-frame ones; the method was immunoSEQ multiplex PCR. The sample records fewer than 15,000 clones, approximately 90% being singletons. The sample comprised peripheral blood. The origin of the receptors is a human donor in a cohort sampled during active COVID-19. CDR3s include the opening cysteine and the closing phenylalanine or tryptophan. Fields, in order: D gene, clone size, V gene, J gene, CDR3 protein, CDR3 DNA. A D gene is named only where the DNA matches it firmly. Clone size is not always given. Where it is, it says once, few, many or a class for expanded clones.

>TRBD1|.|TRBV28|TRBJ2-7
CASSYAGTGTYEQYF
TGTGCCAGCAGTTACGCCGGGACAGGTACCTACGAGCAGTACTTC
>.|.|TRBV5-1|TRBJ2-3
CASRTTLGARTDTQYF
TGCGCCAGCCGAACTACGTTGGGGGCGCGCACAGATACGCAGTATTTT
>.|.|TRBV3-1/TRBV3-2|TRBJ1-2
CASSRQDYYGYTF
TGTGCCAGCAGCCGCCAAGACTACTATGGCTACACCTTC
>.|.|TRBV28|TRBJ1-5
CASRLTATNQPQHF
TGTGCCAGCAGGTTGACAGCTACAAATCAGCCCCAGCATTTT
>TRBD2|.|TRBV7-9|TRBJ2-3
CASSVLAGATDTQYF
TGTGCCAGCAGTGTCCTAGCGGGCGCGACAGATACGCAGTATTTT
>.|once|TRBV5-4|TRBJ1-1
CASSGRGQGTEAFF
TGTGCCAGCAGCGGCAGGGGCCAGGGCACTGAAGCTTTCTTT
>.|.|TRBV3-1/TRBV3-2|TRBJ2-1
CASSQGQLTYNEQFF
TGTGCCAGCAGCCAAGGACAGCTGACCTACAATGAGCAGTTCTTC
>TRBD1|.|TRBV28|TRBJ2-7
CATSPQGVSYEQYF
TGTGCCACCAGCCCACAGGGGGTGTCCTACGAGCAGTACTTC
>TRBD2|.|TRBV30|TRBJ2-5
CAWSVTSGGAETQYF
TGTGCCTGGAGCGTGACTAGCGGGGGGGCGGAGACCCAGTACTTC
>TRBD1|.|TRBV5-1|TRBJ2-5
CASSWDSTQETQYF
TGCGCCAGCAGCTGGGACAGTACACAAGAGACCCAGTACTTC
>TRBD1|.|TRBV10-2|TRBJ2-3
CASSVGTGGVDTQYF
TGCGCCAGCAGTGTTGGGACAGGGGGCGTAGATACGCAGTATTTT
>TRBD1|.|TRBV6-7|TRBJ2-7
CASSYSRNPGQGSLSPYEQYF
TGTGCCAGCAGTTACTCGAGAAACCCGGGACAGGGATCTTTAAGTCCCTACGAGCAGTACTTC
>.|.|TRBV27|TRBJ1-1
CASSVIWIRGIDTEAFF
TGTGCCAGCAGCGTCATCTGGATAAGGGGCATTGACACTGAAGCTTTCTTT
>TRBD1|.|TRBV7-9|TRBJ2-7
CASSQTTGSYEQYF
TGTGCCAGCAGCCAGACGACAGGGTCCTACGAGCAGTACTTC